This paragraph reports one T cell receptor (beta chain). This sample was taken from a study of control samples from healthy donors and cancer patients. TCRdb keeps only in-frame clones here, not all; method: immunoSEQ multiplex PCR. The sample lists 96,000 or so clones; just over 90% were seen once. Source material: blood. This clonotype originated in a man aged 18-30 years in good health.

The CDR3 DNA sequence: TGTGCCAGCAGCTTAGTAACAGGGGTCTACGAGCAGTACTTC. It encodes CASSLVTGVYEQYF. The V gene is TRBV11-2, the J gene TRBJ2-7; 7 positions match TRBD1. V was pared by 1 base and J by 3 bases, with 3 bases of the junction left unmatched. The CDR3 has 14 amino acids. The germline gives CDR1 SGHAT, CDR2 FQNNGV.